What follows are 5 T cell receptor beta chains derived from one specimen sequenced in a study of Ad26.COV2.S vaccination and SARS-CoV-2 variants. The table came from immunoSEQ multiplex PCR; TCRdb's copy has only in-frame clones and leaves some out. Of some 480,000 clones in the sample, about 83% were seen once. Treatment noted: 15 to 20 received Ad26.COV2.S at low or high dose, single or two shots; 5 received placebo; per-sample allocation not given. Day 63 after the first injection of vaccine or placebo was the sampling time. The sequenced sample was peripheral blood, obtained in a trial of Ad26.COV2.S vaccine versus placebo. These receptors were obtained from a person aged 18-60 years who received the Ad26.COV2.S COVID-19 vaccine or a placebo.

A remark on this clone: The junction departs from germline at one end; a sequencing error may be responsible. The rearrangement uses TRBV28 and TRBJ1-5, with 7 bases identical to TRBD1. The CDR3 is 13 residues long. Germline assignment: CDR1 MDHEN and CDR2 SYDVKM. CDR3 sequence: CASSSGTEGVKGF. As DNA, the CDR3 is TGTGCCAGCAGTTCCGGGACAGAAGGTGTAAAAGGTTTT.

The rearrangement links TRBV5-4 to TRBJ2-2; D unresolved. CDR3 size: 12 residues. Germline V gene sequence: CDR1 SGHNT, CDR2 YYREEE (reference sequence). V lost 7 bases, J lost 4 bases, and 8 bases lay in between. CDR3 bases: TGTGCCAGCGGCGGTCTCACCGGGGAGCTGTTTTTT. Translation: CASGGLTGELFF.

The chain is built from TRBV28 and TRBJ2-7; D might be TRBD1 or TRBD2, each matching 5 bases. The V end lost 5 bases, the J end lost 0 bases, and 17 bases lay between the germline ends. CDR3 size: 16 residues. In germline, CDR1 is MDHEN, CDR2 SYDVKM. CDR3 loop: CASSPTPGGRSYEQYF. Here the CDR3 DNA reads TGTGCCAGCAGTCCCACGCCTGGGGGTCGCTCCTACGAGCAGTACTTC.

This rearrangement joins TRBV2 to TRBJ2-3, with TRBD2 matching 7 bases. The CDR3 runs 14 residues. Trimming took 7 bases from V and 2 from J; bases not matched to a gene: 6. Germline values: CDR1 SNHLY, CDR2 FYNNEI. The CDR3 sequence is CASKPGTNTDTQYF. The CDR3 nucleotides read TGTGCCAGCAAACCCGGGACTAACACAGATACGCAGTATTTT.

This clone was counted once. Here the CDR3 reads CASSEAQVDSYGYTF. In DNA form, the CDR3 reads TGTGCCAGCAGTGAAGCGCAAGTCGACAGCTATGGCTACACCTTC. V and J are TRBV2 and TRBJ1-2; the D gene is possibly TRBD1 (5 bases). CDR1 is SNHLY, CDR2 FYNNEI, per germline. This CDR3 spans 15 amino acids. Trimming cost V 0 bases and J 4 bases, with 12 bases left between them.